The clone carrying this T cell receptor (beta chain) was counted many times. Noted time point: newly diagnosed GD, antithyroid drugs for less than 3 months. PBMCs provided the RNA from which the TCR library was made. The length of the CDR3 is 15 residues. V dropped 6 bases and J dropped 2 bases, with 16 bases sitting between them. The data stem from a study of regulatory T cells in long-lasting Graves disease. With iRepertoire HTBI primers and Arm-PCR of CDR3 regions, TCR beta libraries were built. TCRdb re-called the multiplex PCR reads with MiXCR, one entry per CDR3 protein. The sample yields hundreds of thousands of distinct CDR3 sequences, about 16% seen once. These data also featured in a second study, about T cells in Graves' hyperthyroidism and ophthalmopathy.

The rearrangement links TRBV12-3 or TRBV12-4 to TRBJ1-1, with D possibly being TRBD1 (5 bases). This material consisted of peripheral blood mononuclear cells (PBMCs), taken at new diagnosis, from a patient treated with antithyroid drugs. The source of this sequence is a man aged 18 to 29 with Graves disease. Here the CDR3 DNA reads TGTGCCAGCAGGCCTCCGGGACTCAGCAACACTGAAGCTTTCTTT. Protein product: CASRPPGLSNTEAFF.